The clone carrying this T cell receptor beta chain was found many times. This specimen comes from a study of regulatory T cells in long-lasting Graves disease. Arm-PCR with iRepertoire HTBI primers amplified the CDR3 regions for these TCR beta libraries. As originally analysed: Samples revealed approximately 67 TRBV and roughly 15 TRBJ segments. Via MiXCR, TCRdb re-called the multiplex PCR reads, giving one row per CDR3 protein. These V and J calls rely on TCRdb rather than the paper's analysis. The sample contains some 400,000 distinct CDR3 sequences, around 14% of which appear only once. The CDR3 spans 14 residues. V was shortened by 2 bases and J by 4 bases, with 11 bases between the two germline ends. The germline V gene has CDR1 LGHDT and CDR2 YNNKEL (reference sequence). The sample's time point: newly diagnosed GD, antithyroid drugs for less than 3 months. With RNA extracted from PBMCs as input, the TCR library was made.

These same data were also listed under a study on T cells in Graves' hyperthyroidism and ophthalmopathy.

The specimen was peripheral blood mononuclear cells (PBMCs), collected at new diagnosis, from a patient treated with antithyroid drugs. This chain joins TRBV3-1 and TRBJ1-2; maybe TRBD1 (5 bases). This sequence originates from a woman between 25 and 40 years old with Graves disease. The CDR3 loop is CASSQRGTLYGYTF. The CDR3 region has the DNA TGTGCCAGCAGCCAACGGGGGACCCTCTATGGCTACACCTTC.